The clone carrying this T cell receptor beta chain appeared a few times. Germline values: CDR1 MNHEY, CDR2 SMNVEV (reference sequence). This CDR3 contains 16 residues. V shed 0 bases and J shed 0 bases, with 12 bases lying between them. MiXCR was run by TCRdb on the 5' RACE reads, yielding one entry per CDR3 protein. The sample consists of about 32,000 distinct CDR3 sequences, approximately 25% of them appearing once. This TCR was sampled from a female donor with breast cancer. What was sequenced was memory CD4+ T cells sorted from blood. Stated subset: memory CD4+ T cells, CD4+CD45RO+CD25-. The rearrangement links TRBV27 to TRBJ2-7; D is possibly TRBD1 or TRBD2 (5 bases each). CDR3 DNA: TGTGCCAGCAGTTTATCGGGCGAGGGGCCCTCCTACGAGCAGTACTTC. Translating it yields CASSLSGEGPSYEQYF.